The present entry profiles one TCR beta chain with its context. After removal of 5 bases from V and 9 bases from J, the junction contained 6 bases not matched to a gene. Germline CDR1 MNHEY, CDR2 SVGAGI. CDR3 size: 14 residues. A multiplex PCR was run with 60 Vbeta primers and 13 Jbeta primers. The data were produced by immunoSEQ multiplex PCR, yet TCRdb's version contains in-frame clones alone and is incomplete. The repertoire holds 95,000 to 150,000 clones, with 75% to 85% as singletons. This sample stems from a study of cytomegalovirus exposure and HLA in healthy donors. The rearrangement joins TRBV6-5 to TRBJ1-6; TRBD1 matches 8 bases. The receptor's source is a man younger than 40 in good health and CMV-seropositive. Sequencing used PBMCs. The CDR3: CASSEDRGPSPLHF. CDR3 DNA sequence: TGTGCCAGCAGTGAAGACAGGGGTCCTTCACCCCTCCACTTT.